A selection of T cell receptor beta chains follows, all from one sample in a study of cytomegalovirus exposure and HLA in healthy donors. Libraries were prepared by immunoSEQ multiplex PCR; TCRdb keeps only in-frame clonotypes and omits some of them. The data contain about 300,000 clones, about nine tenths of them singletons. The sample was PBMCs. These receptors all come from a man aged 35 to 55 in good health and CMV-seropositive. Both conserved end residues are part of each CDR3. D genes are given only for firm matches. For some rows the clone size is stated as once, few or many, or as a class when expanded; others skip it.

j_call: TRBJ2-7
v_call: TRBV18
d_call: TRBD1
clone_size: -
cdr3_nt: TGTGCCAGCTCACCATCGGGACAGGGATCCTACGAGCAGTACTTC
cdr3_aa: CASSPSGQGSYEQYF

j_call: TRBJ2-1
v_call: TRBV7-2
d_call: TRBD2
clone_size: -
cdr3_nt: TGTGCCAGCAGCTTCGGAGCGGGAGGCCCCTGGGAGCAGTTCTTC
cdr3_aa: CASSFGAGGPWEQFF

j_call: TRBJ2-3
v_call: TRBV30
d_call: TRBD1
clone_size: -
cdr3_nt: TGTGCGCGCCGGCGACAGGGCAGCACAGATACGCAGTATTTT
cdr3_aa: CARRRQGSTDTQYF

j_call: TRBJ2-2
v_call: TRBV6-6
d_call: -
clone_size: -
cdr3_nt: TGTGCCAGCAGTTCCGGACACTACACCGGGGAGCTGTTTTTT
cdr3_aa: CASSSGHYTGELFF

j_call: TRBJ2-1
v_call: TRBV28
d_call: -
clone_size: -
cdr3_nt: TGTGCCAGCACGGGTAATGAGCAGTTCTTC
cdr3_aa: CASTGNEQFF

j_call: TRBJ1-2
v_call: TRBV5-1
d_call: -
clone_size: -
cdr3_nt: TGCGCCAGCAGCCGGACAGACTATGGCTACACCTTC
cdr3_aa: CASSRTDYGYTF

j_call: TRBJ1-1
v_call: TRBV4-2
d_call: TRBD1
clone_size: once
cdr3_nt: TGTGCCAGCAGCCAAGTGGGACAGGGGAACACTGAAGCTTTCTTT
cdr3_aa: CASSQVGQGNTEAFF

j_call: TRBJ2-5
v_call: TRBV11-3
d_call: TRBD2
clone_size: -
cdr3_nt: TGTGCCAGCAGCTTAGTCGCTAGCGGGCCCCAAGAGACCCAGTACTTC
cdr3_aa: CASSLVASGPQETQYF

j_call: TRBJ2-7
v_call: TRBV4-1
d_call: -
clone_size: -
cdr3_nt: TGCGCCAGCAGCCATACCCTAGGTAGCTACGAGCAGTACTTC
cdr3_aa: CASSHTLGSYEQYF

j_call: TRBJ2-3
v_call: TRBV27
d_call: TRBD2
clone_size: -
cdr3_nt: TGTGCCAGCAGTTTAACTAGCGGAGTCCCCACCACAGATACGCAGTATTTT
cdr3_aa: CASSLTSGVPTTDTQYF

j_call: TRBJ2-7
v_call: TRBV7-2
d_call: -
clone_size: -
cdr3_nt: TGTGCCAGCAGCTTACTAGAGGCCCCCTTGGAGCAGTACTTC
cdr3_aa: CASSLLEAPLEQYF

j_call: TRBJ1-2
v_call: TRBV28
d_call: -
clone_size: -
cdr3_nt: TGTGCCAGCAGGGACAGCCCTAACTATGGCTACACCTTC
cdr3_aa: CASRDSPNYGYTF

j_call: TRBJ2-7
v_call: TRBV2
d_call: TRBD1
clone_size: -
cdr3_nt: TGTGCCAGCAGTCTCGGGACAGCAATAACCTACGAGCAGTACTTC
cdr3_aa: CASSLGTAITYEQYF

j_call: TRBJ1-2
v_call: TRBV5-1
d_call: -
clone_size: -
cdr3_nt: TGCGCCAGCAGCTTGGACAGGGCCTATGGCTACACCTTC
cdr3_aa: CASSLDRAYGYTF

j_call: TRBJ2-7
v_call: TRBV5-1
d_call: TRBD1
clone_size: -
cdr3_nt: TGCGCCAGCAGCTTGCGAGAGTTCGGGACAGGGTACGAGCAGTACTTC
cdr3_aa: CASSLREFGTGYEQYF

j_call: TRBJ2-7
v_call: TRBV19
d_call: -
clone_size: -
cdr3_nt: TGTGCCAGTACCGATACCTGGCAGGGGTACCACGAGCAGTACTTC
cdr3_aa: CASTDTWQGYHEQYF

j_call: TRBJ2-7
v_call: TRBV28
d_call: TRBD2
clone_size: -
cdr3_nt: TGTGCCAGCAGTTTATCGGCTAGCGGGTACTACTACGAGCAGTACTTC
cdr3_aa: CASSLSASGYYYEQYF

j_call: TRBJ1-1
v_call: TRBV5-4
d_call: -
clone_size: -
cdr3_nt: TGTGCCAGCACCAAAGATAGGGGGAACACTGAAGCTTTCTTT
cdr3_aa: CASTKDRGNTEAFF

j_call: TRBJ2-7
v_call: TRBV19
d_call: -
clone_size: once
cdr3_nt: TGTGCCAGTAGCAACACGGGAACTCAGAGAGAGCAGTACTTC
cdr3_aa: CASSNTGTQREQYF

j_call: TRBJ2-5
v_call: TRBV28
d_call: TRBD1
clone_size: -
cdr3_nt: TGTGCCAGCAGTTTAAGATTCGAGGACAGGGGGCTACAAGAGACCCAGTACTTC
cdr3_aa: CASSLRFEDRGLQETQYF

j_call: TRBJ2-7
v_call: TRBV27
d_call: TRBD2
clone_size: -
cdr3_nt: TGTGCCAGCAGACTAGCGGTAAGCTCCTACGAGCAGTACTTC
cdr3_aa: CASRLAVSSYEQYF